Shown below are 22 T cell receptor beta chains from a single sample sequenced in a study of cytomegalovirus exposure and HLA in healthy donors. PCR employed 60 Vbeta and 13 Jbeta primers. The table came from immunoSEQ multiplex PCR; TCRdb's copy has only in-frame clones and leaves some out. The repertoire includes 85,000 to 90,000 clones, 67% of them detected once, and roughly 2.2% sits in the top ten. Sample: PBMCs. All receptors come from a man younger than 45 in good health and CMV-seronegative.

This clone was counted once. The V call is TRBV5-1, the J call TRBJ2-2; a weak D match, TRBD2 (5 bases). Germline CDR1 and CDR2: SGHRS and YFSETQ. The CDR3 extends over 14 amino acids. V was shortened by 7 bases and J by 4 bases, with 14 bases between the two germline ends. The CDR3 loop reads CASGPGWRTGELFF. Here the CDR3 DNA reads TGCGCCAGCGGCCCGGGGTGGCGCACCGGGGAGCTGTTTTTT. Supplemented by reference TRBV5-1 and TRBJ2-2, the full variable domain reads KAGVTQTPRYLIKTRGQQVTLSCSPISGHRSVSWYQQTPGQGLQFLFEYFSETQRNKGNFPGRFSGRQFSNSRSEMNVSTLELGDSALYLCASGPGWRTGELFFGEGSRLTVL.

The chain links TRBV6-1 to TRBJ1-1; maybe TRBD1 (6 bases). The CDR3 is made up of 14 amino acids. Looked up from germline, CDR1 is MNHNS and CDR2 is SASEGT. Trimming took off 2 bases at V and 4 bases at J, with 11 bases between the two ends. This chain's CDR3 is CASSEQGSGTEAFF. The CDR3 DNA reads TGTGCCAGCAGTGAACAGGGGTCCGGCACTGAAGCTTTCTTT.

This sequence joins TRBV28 and TRBJ2-1, with D perhaps matching TRBD2 (5 bases). Germline V gene lookup returns CDR1 MDHEN and CDR2 SYDVKM. V was pared by 3 bases and J by 12 bases, with 9 bases between. The CDR3 extends over 11 amino acids. In DNA, the CDR3 is TGTGCCAGCAGTTTCGTAGGAGGGCAGTTCTTC. This translates into CASSFVGGQFF.

In its sample, this clone was seen a few times. The chain couples TRBV30 to TRBJ1-2, with D unclear. Germline CDR1 reads GTSNPN; CDR2 reads SVGIG (reference sequence). With 3 bases removed from V and 0 bases from J, the gap between germline ends came to 8 bases. The length of the CDR3 is 13 residues. The CDR3 here is CAWSRGANYGYTF. CDR3 in DNA: TGTGCCTGGAGCCGCGGAGCTAACTATGGCTACACCTTC.

V usage is TRBV4-1 and J usage is TRBJ1-1; 7 positions agree with TRBD1. The germline V gene has CDR1 MGHRA and CDR2 YSYEKL. The length of the CDR3 is 15 residues. J was trimmed by 1 base and V by 3 bases; bases with no gene match: 5. The CDR3 nucleotides are TGCGCCAGCAGCCAGCCCGGGACAGAGAACACTGAAGCTTTCTTT. Protein: CASSQPGTENTEAFF.

This chain joins TRBV15 and TRBJ1-2; D remains ambiguous. This CDR3 is built from 14 residues. The V and J ends lost 1 base and 2 bases respectively, with 8 bases between them. The V gene's germline CDR1 is LNHNV and CDR2 YYDKDF (reference sequence). The CDR3 nucleotides read TGTGCCACCAGCAGAGCGACGGGAAACTATGGCTACACCTTC. It is translated as CATSRATGNYGYTF.

The chain combines TRBV5-4 with TRBJ2-5; unclear D gene. The closer fit of TRBJ2-7 to the DNA end suggests the J call may be wrong. CDR3 length: 11 residues. Germline V lookup: CDR1 SGHNT, CDR2 YYREEE (reference sequence). CDR3 sequence: CASSLKNEQYF. The CDR3 DNA follows: TGTGCCAGCAGCTTGAAGAACGAGCAGTACTTC.

The chain uses TRBV28 and TRBJ2-1; a weak D match, TRBD2 (6 bases). The CDR3 contains 15 residues. V gave up 6 bases and J gave up 0 bases, with 12 bases separating them. CDR1 MDHEN and CDR2 SYDVKM come from the germline V gene. The CDR3 here is CASSSRGSSYNEQFF. The CDR3 DNA reads as TGTGCCAGCAGCTCCCGGGGGTCCTCCTACAATGAGCAGTTCTTC.

This chain connects TRBV21-1 to TRBJ2-6; the table's TRBD1 call for D was not verified on the DNA. TRBV21-1 is a pseudogene segment. This CDR3 spans 17 amino acids. CDR3 region: CASKEGGPHPGANVLTF. The DNA for the CDR3 is TGTGCCAGCAAGGAAGGGGGACCCCATCCTGGGGCCAACGTCCTGACTTTC.

The chain joins TRBV7-9 to TRBJ1-2; no clear D. The V gene lost 1 base and the J gene lost 0 bases, with 9 bases spanning the gap. CDR1 and CDR2 (germline): SEHNR, FQNEAQ (reference sequence). The CDR3 covers 15 residues. The CDR3 DNA sequence: TGTGCCAGCAGCTTAGAACGGTCGACTAACTATGGCTACACCTTC. Translating it yields CASSLERSTNYGYTF. Drawing the rest from reference TRBV7-9 and TRBJ1-2, the complete variable domain is DTGVSQNPRHKITKRGQNVTFRCDPISEHNRLYWYRQTLGQGPEFLTYFQNEAQLEKSRLLSDRFSAERPKGSFSTLEIQRTEQGDSAMYLCASSLERSTNYGYTFGSGTRLTVV.

V gene TRBV6-6 combines with J gene TRBJ2-7; tentatively, D is TRBD2 (6 bases). V lost 0 bases to trimming and J lost 7 bases, with 16 bases between them. Germline CDR1 and CDR2: MNHNY and SVGAGI (reference sequence). The CDR3 totals 15 residues. CDR3 in DNA: TGTGCCAGCAGTTACTCTACAAACGTAGCGGAGGAGCAGTACTTC. Its translation: CASSYSTNVAEEQYF.

J is TRBJ1-5 and V is TRBV7-9; a possible D gene is TRBD1 (5 bases). With 11 bases removed from V and 2 bases from J, the gap between germline ends came to 10 bases. Germline CDR1 SEHNR, CDR2 FQNEAQ (reference sequence). There are 12 residues in the CDR3. This CDR3 is CAWGRGNQPQHF. CDR3 sequence (DNA): TGTGCCTGGGGCAGAGGCAATCAGCCCCAGCATTTT.

This chain uses TRBV30 with TRBJ1-1; D remains ambiguous. CDR3 size: 15 residues. Trimming removed 7 bases at V and 2 bases at J, with 20 bases between. CDR1 GTSNPN and CDR2 SVGIG come from the germline V gene (reference sequence). CDR3 sequence: CASRLEELRNTEAFF. The CDR3 coding sequence is TGTGCCTCCCGGCTGGAGGAATTAAGAAACACTGAAGCTTTCTTT.

This clone has only a few counts. The V call is TRBV6-4, the J call TRBJ1-2; D uncertain. CDR1 and CDR2 (germline): MRHNA, SNTAGT. The CDR3 loop spans 12 amino acids. V lost 3 bases and J lost 3, with 5 bases in between. In DNA, the CDR3 is TGTGCCAGCAGTGATCGGGACTATGGCTACACCTTC. Its protein product is CASSDRDYGYTF.

This clone came up a few times. The rearrangement uses TRBV7-2 and TRBJ2-7, with D tentatively TRBD1 (6 bases). V dropped 5 bases and J dropped 2 bases, with 22 bases sitting between them. CDR1 is SGHTA, CDR2 FQGNSA, per germline. CDR3 length: 17 amino acids. The CDR3 region has the DNA TGTGCCAGCAGCCTTTTTAGTGGACAGACGCTTACCTACGAGCAGTACTTC. This translates into CASSLFSGQTLTYEQYF.

The CDR3 here is CASRQVFGQPQHF. As DNA, the CDR3 is TGTGCCAGCAGGCAGGTTTTTGGTCAGCCCCAGCATTTT. The chain joins TRBV6-5 to TRBJ1-5; D uncertain. V was clipped by 6 bases and J by 6 bases, with 12 bases between them. Germline loops: CDR1 MNHEY, CDR2 SVGAGI. The length of the CDR3 is 13 residues.

The chain has TRBV27 and TRBJ2-1, with 11 bases aligning to TRBD2. This CDR3 is 17 amino acids long. Germline V CDR1 and CDR2: MNHEY, SMNVEV (reference sequence). J lost 8 bases, V lost 0 bases, and 9 bases had no gene match. CDR3 nucleotides: TGTGCCAGCAGTTTATCTATCATAGCGGGAGGGCCTGATGAGCAGTTCTTC. Its protein product is CASSLSIIAGGPDEQFF.

CDR3 nucleotide sequence: TGCGCCAGCAGCTTGGAGGGGACAGCGTATGGCTACACCTTC. This sequence encodes CASSLEGTAYGYTF. This chain links TRBV5-1 with TRBJ1-2, with 7 bases fitting TRBD1. The trim removed 0 bases at V and 5 bases at J, leaving 4 bases unmatched. The CDR3 contains 14 residues. The germline CDR1 and CDR2 sequences are SGHRS and YFSETQ.

This clone is classed as medium-sized (0.01 to 0.1%). This chain connects TRBV2 to TRBJ2-3, with 7 bases lining up with TRBD2. The CDR3 spans 14 residues. CDR1 is SNHLY, CDR2 FYNNEI, per germline. V gave up 6 bases and J gave up 2 bases; unmatched junction bases: 5. The CDR3: CASRRGKPTDTQYF. Here the CDR3 DNA reads TGTGCCAGCAGGCGGGGGAAGCCCACAGATACGCAGTATTTT.

The CDR3 DNA follows: TGTGCCAGCAGCATGGACTTTCCGAACACTGAAGCTTTCTTT. Its protein product is CASSMDFPNTEAFF. This chain connects TRBV9 to TRBJ1-1, with no clear D. This CDR3 contains 14 residues. Trimming took off 4 bases at V and 1 base at J, with 11 bases between the two ends. The germline V gene has CDR1 SGDLS and CDR2 YYNGEE.

The V gene is TRBV7-9, the J gene TRBJ1-1; D not certain. The germline V and J ends were trimmed by 2 bases and 5 bases, with 6 bases remaining between them. Germline V gene data show CDR1 as SEHNR and CDR2 as FQNEAQ (reference sequence). The CDR3 runs 12 residues. The CDR3 DNA sequence: TGTGCCAGCAGCTTAAGGGAGACTGAAGCTTTCTTT. As protein: CASSLRETEAFF. The entire variable domain, with the rest obtained from reference TRBV7-9 and TRBJ1-1, is as follows: DTGVSQNPRHKITKRGQNVTFRCDPISEHNRLYWYRQTLGQGPEFLTYFQNEAQLEKSRLLSDRFSAERPKGSFSTLEIQRTEQGDSAMYLCASSLRETEAFFGQGTRLTVV.

This clone was seen only a few times. The chain uses TRBV7-6 and TRBJ2-1; possibly TRBD2 for D (7 bases). Trimming took 2 bases from V and 2 from J, leaving 25 bases between them. The CDR3 loop spans 20 amino acids. CDR1 and CDR2 (germline): SGHVS, FNYEAQ. CDR3 bases: TGTGCCAGCAGCTTAAACCCCAGTGGAAGCGGGACACAGGCCTACAATGAGCAGTTCTTC. This codes for CASSLNPSGSGTQAYNEQFF.